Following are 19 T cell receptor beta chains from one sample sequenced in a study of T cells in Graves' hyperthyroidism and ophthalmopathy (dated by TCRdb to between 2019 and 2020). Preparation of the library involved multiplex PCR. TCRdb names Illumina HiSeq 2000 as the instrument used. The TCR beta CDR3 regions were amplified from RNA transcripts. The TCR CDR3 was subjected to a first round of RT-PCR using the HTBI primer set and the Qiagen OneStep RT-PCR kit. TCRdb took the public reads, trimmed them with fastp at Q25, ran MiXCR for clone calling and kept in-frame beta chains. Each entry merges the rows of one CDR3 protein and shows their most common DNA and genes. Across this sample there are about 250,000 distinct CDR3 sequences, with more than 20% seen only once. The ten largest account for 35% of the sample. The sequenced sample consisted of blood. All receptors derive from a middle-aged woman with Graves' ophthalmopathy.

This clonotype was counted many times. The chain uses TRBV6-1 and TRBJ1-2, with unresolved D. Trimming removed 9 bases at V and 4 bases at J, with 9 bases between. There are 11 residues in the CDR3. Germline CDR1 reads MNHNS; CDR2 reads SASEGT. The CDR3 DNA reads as TGTGCCAGTGGTTTGGGCTATGGCTACACCTTC. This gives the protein CASGLGYGYTF.

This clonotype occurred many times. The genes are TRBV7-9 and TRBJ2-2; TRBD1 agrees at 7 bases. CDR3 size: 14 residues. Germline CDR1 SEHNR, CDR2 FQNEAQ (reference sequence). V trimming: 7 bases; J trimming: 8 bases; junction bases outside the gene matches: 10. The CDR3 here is CASNPGQTSGELFF. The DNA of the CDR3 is TGTGCCAGCAACCCGGGACAGACTTCTGGGGAGCTGTTTTTT.

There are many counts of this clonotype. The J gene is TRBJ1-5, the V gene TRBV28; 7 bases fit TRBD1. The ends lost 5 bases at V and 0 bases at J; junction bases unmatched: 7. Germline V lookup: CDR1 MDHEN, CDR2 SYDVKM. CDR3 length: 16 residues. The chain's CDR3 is CASSAMTGNSNQPQHF. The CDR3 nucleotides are TGTGCCAGCAGTGCTATGACAGGGAATAGCAATCAGCCCCAGCATTTT.

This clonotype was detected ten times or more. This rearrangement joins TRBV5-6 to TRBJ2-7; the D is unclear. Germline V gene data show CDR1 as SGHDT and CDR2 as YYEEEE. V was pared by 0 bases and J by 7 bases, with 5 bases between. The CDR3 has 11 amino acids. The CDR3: CASSLEGEQYF. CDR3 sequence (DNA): TGTGCCAGCAGCTTGGAAGGTGAGCAGTACTTC.

As DNA, the CDR3 is TGTGCCAGCAGCCTGAAACATCGGAATTCACCCCTCCACTTT. Its protein is CASSLKHRNSPLHF. This chain links TRBV3-1 with TRBJ1-6; unclear D gene. Trimming left V 4 bases short and J 7 bases short, with 11 bases between. The V gene's germline CDR1 is LGHDT and CDR2 YNNKEL (reference sequence). The CDR3 is 14 amino acids.

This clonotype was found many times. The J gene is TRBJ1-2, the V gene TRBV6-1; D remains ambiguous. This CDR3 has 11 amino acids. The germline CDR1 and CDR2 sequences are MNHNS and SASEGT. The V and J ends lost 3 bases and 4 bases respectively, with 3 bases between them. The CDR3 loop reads CASSEFYGYTF. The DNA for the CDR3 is TGTGCCAGCAGTGAGTTCTATGGCTACACCTTC.

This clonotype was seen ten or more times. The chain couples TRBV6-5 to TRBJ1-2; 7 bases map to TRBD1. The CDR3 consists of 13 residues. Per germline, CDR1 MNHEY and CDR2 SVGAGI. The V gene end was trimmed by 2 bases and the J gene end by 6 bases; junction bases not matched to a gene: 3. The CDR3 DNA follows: TGTGCCAGCAGTTACACAGGGGAGGATGGCTACACCTTC. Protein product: CASSYTGEDGYTF.

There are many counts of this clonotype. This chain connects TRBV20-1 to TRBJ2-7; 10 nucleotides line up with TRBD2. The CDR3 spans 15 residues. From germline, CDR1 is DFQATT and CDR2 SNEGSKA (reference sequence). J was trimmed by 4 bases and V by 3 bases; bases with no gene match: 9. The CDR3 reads CSASELAGAIYEQYF. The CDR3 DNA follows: TGCAGTGCTAGTGAGCTAGCGGGGGCAATATACGAGCAGTACTTC.

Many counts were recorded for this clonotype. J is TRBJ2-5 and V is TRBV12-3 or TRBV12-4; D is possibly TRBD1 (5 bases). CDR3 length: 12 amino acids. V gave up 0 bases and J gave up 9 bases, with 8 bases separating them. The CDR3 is CASSLAEGAQYF. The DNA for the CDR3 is TGTGCCAGCAGTTTAGCGGAAGGGGCCCAGTACTTC.

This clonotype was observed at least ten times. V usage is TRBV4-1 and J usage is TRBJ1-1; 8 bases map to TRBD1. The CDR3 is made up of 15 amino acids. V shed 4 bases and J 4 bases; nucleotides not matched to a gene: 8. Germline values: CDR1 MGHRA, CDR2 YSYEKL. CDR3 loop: CASSLDRGSGTEAFF. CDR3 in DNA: TGCGCCAGCAGCCTAGACAGGGGTTCGGGCACTGAAGCTTTCTTT.

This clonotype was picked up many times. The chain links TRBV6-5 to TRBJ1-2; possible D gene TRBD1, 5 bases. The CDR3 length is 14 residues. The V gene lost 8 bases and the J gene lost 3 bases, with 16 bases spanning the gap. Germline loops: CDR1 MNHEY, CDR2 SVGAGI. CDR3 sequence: CASSTGRRDYGYTF. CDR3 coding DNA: TGTGCCAGCTCCACGGGGCGCCGGGACTATGGCTACACCTTC.

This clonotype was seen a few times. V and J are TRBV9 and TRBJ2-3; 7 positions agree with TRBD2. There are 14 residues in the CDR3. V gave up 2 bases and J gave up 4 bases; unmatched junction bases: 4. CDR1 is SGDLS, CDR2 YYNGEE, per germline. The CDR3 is CASSVGGSSDTQYF. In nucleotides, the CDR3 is TGTGCCAGCAGCGTCGGCGGGAGCTCAGATACGCAGTATTTT. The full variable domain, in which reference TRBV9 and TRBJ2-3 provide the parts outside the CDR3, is DSGVTQTPKHLITATGQRVTLRCSPRSGDLSVYWYQQSLDQGLQFLIQYYNGEERAKGNILERFSAQQFPDLHSELNLSSLELGDSALYFCASSVGGSSDTQYFGPGTRLTVL.

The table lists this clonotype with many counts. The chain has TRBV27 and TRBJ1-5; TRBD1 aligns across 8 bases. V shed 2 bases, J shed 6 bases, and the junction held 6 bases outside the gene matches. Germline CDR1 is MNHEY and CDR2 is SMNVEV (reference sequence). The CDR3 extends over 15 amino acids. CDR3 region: CASSLGAGGLQPQHF. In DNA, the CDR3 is TGTGCCAGCAGTTTAGGGGCAGGGGGCCTTCAGCCCCAGCATTTT.

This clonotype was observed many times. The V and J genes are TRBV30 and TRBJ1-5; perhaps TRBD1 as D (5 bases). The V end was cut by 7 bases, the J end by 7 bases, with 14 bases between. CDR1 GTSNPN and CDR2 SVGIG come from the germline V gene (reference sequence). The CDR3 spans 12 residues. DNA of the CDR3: TGTGCCTTGGGGCAGGGTGGCCAGCCCCAGCATTTT. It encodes CALGQGGQPQHF.

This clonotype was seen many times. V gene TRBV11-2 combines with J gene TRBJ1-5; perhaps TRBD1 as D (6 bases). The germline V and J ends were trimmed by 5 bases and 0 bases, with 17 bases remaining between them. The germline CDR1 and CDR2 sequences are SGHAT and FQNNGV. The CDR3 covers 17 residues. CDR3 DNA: TGTGCCAGCAGCCCCGGACTTGGGACACTTAGCAATCAGCCCCAGCATTTT. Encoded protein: CASSPGLGTLSNQPQHF.

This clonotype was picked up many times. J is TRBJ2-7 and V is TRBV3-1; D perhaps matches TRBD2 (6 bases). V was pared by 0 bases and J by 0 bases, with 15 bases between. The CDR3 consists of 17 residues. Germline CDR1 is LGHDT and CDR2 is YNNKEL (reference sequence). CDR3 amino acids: CASSQDGTSWSSYEQYF. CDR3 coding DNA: TGTGCCAGCAGCCAAGATGGAACTAGCTGGAGCTCCTACGAGCAGTACTTC.

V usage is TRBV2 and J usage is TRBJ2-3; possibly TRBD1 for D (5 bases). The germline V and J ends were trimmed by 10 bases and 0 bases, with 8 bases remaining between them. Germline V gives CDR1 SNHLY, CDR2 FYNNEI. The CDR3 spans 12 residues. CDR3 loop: CAIQVSTDTQYF. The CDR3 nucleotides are TGTGCCATACAGGTTAGCACAGATACGCAGTATTTT. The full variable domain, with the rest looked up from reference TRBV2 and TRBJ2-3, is EPEVTQTPSHQVTQMGQEVILRCVPISNHLYFYWYRQILGQKVEFLVSFYNNEISEKSEIFDDQFSVERPDGSNFTLKIRSTKLEDSAMYFCAIQVSTDTQYFGPGTRLTVL.

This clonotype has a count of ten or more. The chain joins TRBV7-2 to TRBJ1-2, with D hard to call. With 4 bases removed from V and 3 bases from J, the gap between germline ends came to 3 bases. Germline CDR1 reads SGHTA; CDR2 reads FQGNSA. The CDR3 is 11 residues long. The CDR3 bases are TGTGCCAGCAGCTCCGACTATGGCTACACCTTC. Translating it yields CASSSDYGYTF.

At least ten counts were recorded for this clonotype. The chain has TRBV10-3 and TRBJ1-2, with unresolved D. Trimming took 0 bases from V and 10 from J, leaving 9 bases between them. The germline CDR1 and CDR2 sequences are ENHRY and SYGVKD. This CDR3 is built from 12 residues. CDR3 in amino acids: CAISESLKVYTF. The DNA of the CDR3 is TGTGCCATCAGTGAGTCCTTAAAGGTCTACACCTTC.